This T cell receptor (beta chain) was found in a study of blood T cells in healthy people across ages. It was with a sample-barcoded 5' primer and a J-beta primer mix that a second PCR of about 6 to 12 cycles was run. TCRdb processed the 5' RACE reads anew with MiXCR; each CDR3 protein has one entry. The sample lists about 1.6 million distinct CDR3 sequences, roughly a third occurring once. In regard to this clonotype: Being one base from a much bigger clone, this may be a read error.

CDR3 size: 14 residues. The germline gives CDR1 MGHRA, CDR2 YSYEKL. Trimming took off 1 base at V and 10 bases at J, with 14 bases between the two ends. This clonotype originated in a woman in her 30s in good health. Sequenced: blood. The V and J genes are TRBV4-1 and TRBJ2-1; perhaps TRBD2 as D (6 bases). CDR3 coding DNA: TGCGCCAGCAGCCAAGGGGACTTGACCTACGAGCAGTTCTTC. This sequence encodes CASSQGDLTYEQFF.